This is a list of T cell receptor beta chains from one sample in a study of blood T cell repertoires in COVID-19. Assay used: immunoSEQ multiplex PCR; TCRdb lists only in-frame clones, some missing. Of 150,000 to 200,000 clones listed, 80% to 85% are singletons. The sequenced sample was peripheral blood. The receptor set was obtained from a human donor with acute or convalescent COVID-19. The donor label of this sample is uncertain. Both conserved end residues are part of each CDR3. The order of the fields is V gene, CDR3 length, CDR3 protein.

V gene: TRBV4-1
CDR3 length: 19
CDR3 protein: CASSPYWIAGGFSTDTQYF

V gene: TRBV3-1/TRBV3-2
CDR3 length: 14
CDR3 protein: CASRTSARDSPLHF

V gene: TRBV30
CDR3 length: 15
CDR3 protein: CAWSPPATSNYGYTF

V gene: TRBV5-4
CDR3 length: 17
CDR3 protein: CASSEDRVNANTGELFF

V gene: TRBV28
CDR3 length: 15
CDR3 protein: CASSLGGQGDETQYF

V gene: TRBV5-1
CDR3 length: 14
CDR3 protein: CASSLRQSRDEQFF

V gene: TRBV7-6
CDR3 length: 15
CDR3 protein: CASSFSGGVYNEQFF

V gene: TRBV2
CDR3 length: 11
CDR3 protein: CASSGEETQYF

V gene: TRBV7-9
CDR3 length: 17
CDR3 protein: CASSLAWHTDNNQPQHF

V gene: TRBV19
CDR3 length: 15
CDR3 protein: CASSIRAGRTDTQYF

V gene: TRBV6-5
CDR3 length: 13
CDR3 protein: CATAGRRNEKLFF

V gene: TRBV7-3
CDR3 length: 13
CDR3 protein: CASSLTQTDTQYF

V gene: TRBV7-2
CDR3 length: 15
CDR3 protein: CASSLSPGAGNTIYF

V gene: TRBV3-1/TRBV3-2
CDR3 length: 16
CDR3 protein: CASSPLAAGGGETQYF

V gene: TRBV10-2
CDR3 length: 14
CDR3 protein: CASTGQANTGELFF

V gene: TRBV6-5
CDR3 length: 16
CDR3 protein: CASSYTWTGGDNEQFF

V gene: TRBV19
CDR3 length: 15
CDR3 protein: CASSSIAGEYNEQFF

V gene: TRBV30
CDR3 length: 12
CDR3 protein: CAWSVGGETQYF

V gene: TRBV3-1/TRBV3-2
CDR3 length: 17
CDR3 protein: CASSQDRWAGVGSPLHF

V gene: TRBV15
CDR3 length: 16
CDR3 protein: CATSRDPPGMNQPQHF

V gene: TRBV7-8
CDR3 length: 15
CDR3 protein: CASSPDGTEDYGYTF

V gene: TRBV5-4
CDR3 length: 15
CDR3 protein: CASSLGQGGNEKLFF

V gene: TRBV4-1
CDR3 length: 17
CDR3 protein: CASSQDSTRRGTDTQYF

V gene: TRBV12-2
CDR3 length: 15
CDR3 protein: CASRLQGMITYEQYF

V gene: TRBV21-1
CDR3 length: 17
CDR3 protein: CASSTETGGANTGELFF

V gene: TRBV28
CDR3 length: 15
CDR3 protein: CASRLTGTGNEKLFF

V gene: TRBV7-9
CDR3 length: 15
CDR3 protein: CASSLDPGWAYEQYF

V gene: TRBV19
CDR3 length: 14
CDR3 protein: CASSWLDTGYGYTF

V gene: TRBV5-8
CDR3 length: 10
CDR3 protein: CASGLAGAYF

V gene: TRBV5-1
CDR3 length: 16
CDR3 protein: CASSWRLAETQETQYF

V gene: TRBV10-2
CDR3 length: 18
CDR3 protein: CASSESLSPWGSNQPQHF

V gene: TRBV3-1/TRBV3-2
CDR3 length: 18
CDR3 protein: CASSLGGQGVGSNQPQHF

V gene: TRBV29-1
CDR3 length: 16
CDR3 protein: CSVEDQGAKVPREQYF

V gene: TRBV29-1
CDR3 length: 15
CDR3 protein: CSVEDPSQDNTEAFF

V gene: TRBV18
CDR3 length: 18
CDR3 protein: CASSPLLAGGTSSGELFF

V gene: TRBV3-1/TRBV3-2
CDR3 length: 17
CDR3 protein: CASSRSGTSGDFNEQFF

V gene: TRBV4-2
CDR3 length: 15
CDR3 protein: CASSQGTGDLNIQYF

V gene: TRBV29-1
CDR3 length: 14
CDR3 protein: CSVEVAGVGYEQYF